In its sample, the clone carrying this T cell receptor (beta chain) was seen a few times. Its antigen is unidentified. TCRdb itself ran the 5' RACE reads through MiXCR, one entry per CDR3 protein. There are around 52,000 distinct CDR3 sequences in the sample; about 28% occur only once, and 3% to 4% lies in the top ten. CD4+CD45RO+CD25- cells were isolated as memory CD4+ T cells. V lost 4 bases and J lost 6; bases outside the gene matches: 10. Germline V lookup: CDR1 MGHDK, CDR2 SYGVNS. The CDR3 runs to 16 residues. Study outcomes and limitations: Tumor memory CD4+ T cell TCR gene usage clustered with blood and lymph node memory CD4+ cells and lymph node naive CD4+ cells.

The rearrangement uses TRBV25-1 and TRBJ2-3; 10 bases align to TRBD2. The sample taken for sequencing was tumor-infiltrating memory CD4+ T cells sorted from the breast tumor. The subset denotes: memory CD4+ T cells, CD4+CD45RO+CD25-. The receptor was isolated from a female donor with breast cancer. The CDR3 region has the DNA TGTGCCAGCAGTGGTGGCCTAGCGGGAGTATCGGATACGCAGTATTTT. Translated, it gives CASSGGLAGVSDTQYF. Variable domain in full (rest from reference TRBV25-1 and TRBJ2-3): EADIYQTPRYLVIGTGKKITLECSQTMGHDKMYWYQQDPGMELHLIHYSYGVNSTEKGDLSSESTVSRIRTEHFPLTLESARPSHTSQYLCASSGGLAGVSDTQYFGPGTRLTVL.